Sequencing of this TCR beta chain was carried out in a study of cytomegalovirus exposure and HLA in healthy donors. General study points: Some V segments, TRBV6-2 and TRBV6-3 among them, were indistinguishable and were therefore excluded.

The PCR was carried out with 60 Vbeta primers and 13 Jbeta primers. Some clones are missing from TCRdb's copy, which holds only in-frame ones; the method was immunoSEQ multiplex PCR. The table has fewer than 120,000 clones, around 76% seen once. This CDR3 has 15 amino acids. V was pared by 5 bases and J by 0 bases, with 13 bases between. Germline CDR1 LNHDA, CDR2 SQIVND (reference sequence). Worth noting for this clone: No antigen is known for it.

This TCR was recovered from a man aged 30 to 45 in good health and CMV-seropositive. The specimen sequenced was PBMCs. The V call is TRBV19, the J call TRBJ1-1, with a tentative D call TRBD1 (5 bases). CDR3 bases: TGTGCCAGTAGTCCGATGGGGGGTATGAACACTGAAGCTTTCTTT. The encoded protein is CASSPMGGMNTEAFF.